A selection of T cell receptor beta chains follows, all from one sample in a study of glioma-infiltrating T cells. TCRdb analysed the multiplex PCR reads with MiXCR anew, one entry per CDR3 protein. The sample yields 100,000 to 150,000 distinct CDR3 sequences, 24% seen once. Sequencing was carried out using glioma tissue, nonneoplastic brain tissue, or PBMCs (not recorded which). The receptors derive from a human donor with low-grade glioma or glioblastoma, undergoing nonglioma brain surgery, or in good health (not recorded which). Each CDR3 is given with its conserved first and last residue. A D gene is named only where the DNA matches it firmly. Expanded clones are given a class, and other clones once, few, many or no size at all.

TRBJ1-5 NA many TRBV15 TGTGCCACCAGCAGACGACGGCAGTCGAACAATCAGCCCCAGCATTTT CATSRRRQSNNQPQHF
TRBJ2-1 TRBD2 few TRBV6-1 TGTGCCAGCTCCTTAGCGGGGTCAGACAATGAGCAGTTCTTC CASSLAGSDNEQFF
TRBJ2-1 NA NA TRBV7-4 TGTGCCAGCAGTCTGGGACTGGGCATCGATGAGCAGTTCTTC CASSLGLGIDEQFF
TRBJ2-1 TRBD2 few TRBV7-8 TGTGCCAGCAGCCCGAGACTAGCGGGGGGCCCCCTAGAGCAGTTCTTC CASSPRLAGGPLEQFF
TRBJ1-2 NA few TRBV20-1 TGCAGTGCTCTCCAGGGACATGGCTACACCTTC CSALQGHGYTF
TRBJ1-2 TRBD1 few TRBV6-1 TGTGCCAGCAGTGTCAATCCCGGGACAGGGGGTTTTAGCCATGGCTACACCTTC CASSVNPGTGGFSHGYTF
TRBJ2-1 NA NA TRBV15 TGTGCCACCAGCAGATATACAACGCGGCAGGGGCCCTACAATGAGCAGTTCTTC CATSRYTTRQGPYNEQFF
TRBJ1-5 TRBD1 many TRBV2 TGTGCCAGCAGCGGTAGACAGGGCGGCAATCAGCCCCAGCATTTT CASSGRQGGNQPQHF
TRBJ2-1 TRBD2 NA TRBV5-1 TGCGCCAGCATCAAGGAAGCGGGGGGACACAATGAGCAGTTCTTC CASIKEAGGHNEQFF
TRBJ2-1 NA NA TRBV5-1 TGCGCCAGCAGCTTGATGGCCCGTAGCTCCTACAATGAGCAGTTCTTC CASSLMARSSYNEQFF
TRBJ2-1 NA many TRBV25-1 TGTGCCAGCAGGATCGGATTGCGTAAGTTCTTC CASRIGLRKFF
TRBJ2-3 NA few TRBV28 TGTGCCAGCACCCCTCGGGGACTTTCGGGTACGCAGTATTTT CASTPRGLSGTQYF
TRBJ2-5 NA NA TRBV14 TGTGCCACCGTCAAAGAAGAGGGGGACCAAGAGACCCAGTACTTC CATVKEEGDQETQYF
TRBJ2-3 NA NA TRBV7-2 TGTGCCAGCCAGCCCCGGGGGACGTCAAGCACAGATACGCAGTATTTT CASQPRGTSSTDTQYF
TRBJ1-2 NA few TRBV7-9 TGTGCCAGCAGCTTAGCCCCCGCGGACTATGGCTACACCTTC CASSLAPADYGYTF
TRBJ1-2 NA few TRBV10-3 TGTGCCATCAGTGAGTCAATGGGAAACTATGGCTACACCTTC CAISESMGNYGYTF
TRBJ2-3 NA many TRBV7-9 TGTGCCAGCAGCTTAGTCTCAACGGATACGCAGTATTTT CASSLVSTDTQYF
TRBJ2-1 NA many TRBV20-1 TGCAGTGCTAGACCCGTGGGGCGAGACATTGAGCAGTTCTTC CSARPVGRDIEQFF
TRBJ1-1 NA NA TRBV18 TGTGCCAGCTCACCACCCAACGGGAACACTGAAGCTTTCTTT CASSPPNGNTEAFF
TRBJ1-1 NA many TRBV28 TGTGCCAGCAGTTTGGTGGCTGAAGCTTTCTTT CASSLVAEAFF
TRBJ2-1 NA many TRBV7-9 TGTGCCAGCAGCCGGACCATAAACTATAACAATGAGCAGTTCTTC CASSRTINYNNEQFF
TRBJ2-2 TRBD1 many TRBV20-1 TGCAGTGCTAACCCAGGACAGGTCGCCGGGGAGCTGTTTTTT CSANPGQVAGELFF
TRBJ2-6 NA few TRBV6-4 TGTGCCAGCAGTGAGCTCTCTGGGGCCAACGTCCTGACTTTC CASSELSGANVLTF
TRBJ1-4 NA NA TRBV19 TGTGCCTCCAGTACGGGACATACTTTTGAAAAACTGTTTTTT CASSTGHTFEKLFF
TRBJ2-5 TRBD2 few TRBV24-1 TGTGCCACCAGTGATTTGCCCCGGGGGGGCAGAGAGACCCAGTACTTC CATSDLPRGGRETQYF
TRBJ2-1 TRBD2 NA TRBV3-1 TGTGCCAGCAGCCACCTCCGACTAGCGGGGGGCCCCAATGAGCAGTTCTTC CASSHLRLAGGPNEQFF
TRBJ2-5 NA NA TRBV5-4 TGTGCCAGCAGCTTAGGGGGGACCCAAGAGACCCAGTACTTC CASSLGGTQETQYF
TRBJ1-5 NA NA TRBV28 TGTGCCAGCAGTTCGGACCGCCGGGGCAATCAGCCCCAGCATTTT CASSSDRRGNQPQHF
TRBJ2-3 TRBD1 many TRBV6-4 TGTGCCAGCGGGACAGGGGGACCCACAGATACGCAGTATTTT CASGTGGPTDTQYF
TRBJ2-3 NA many TRBV24-1 TGTGCCACCAGTGGGAATGCGGGAGATACGCAGTATTTT CATSGNAGDTQYF
TRBJ2-1 TRBD2 few TRBV5-1 TGCGCCAGCAGCCGTGGGGGGGACGTGAGAAATGAGCAGTTCTTC CASSRGGDVRNEQFF
TRBJ1-1 NA few TRBV7-2 TGTGCCAGCAGCTTCGGGAGGAGCACTGAAGCTTTCTTT CASSFGRSTEAFF
TRBJ1-1 NA once TRBV24-1 TGTGCCACCACCGAGGGGGGAGGGGGGAGCACTGAAGCTTTCTTT CATTEGGGGSTEAFF
TRBJ2-5 NA NA TRBV27 TGTGCCAGCAGCCAAGATGTAGAGGGGGGGCGCGAGACCCAGTACTTC CASSQDVEGGRETQYF
TRBJ2-1 NA NA TRBV7-2 TGTGCCAGCAGCTCCCCCTTAGGGGCCTACAATGAGCAGTTCTTC CASSSPLGAYNEQFF
TRBJ2-5 NA few TRBV7-2 TGTGCCAGCAGCTTAGCGGTGGCGGCGTTACAAGAGACCCAGTACTTC CASSLAVAALQETQYF
TRBJ2-3 TRBD2 few TRBV7-7 TGTGCTAGCAGCGACCTAGCGGGGGGGGCAGATACGCAGTATTTT CASSDLAGGADTQYF
TRBJ2-1 NA few TRBV20-1 TGCAGTGCTAGACAGAACTCCCGAGCTTATGAGCAGTTCTTC CSARQNSRAYEQFF
TRBJ2-3 NA NA TRBV18 TGTGCCAGCTCAACGCCGGGACACCGTCCGCACACAGATACGCAGTATTTT CASSTPGHRPHTDTQYF
TRBJ1-1 NA many TRBV14 TGTGCCAGCAGCCAGTCCACTGAAGCTTTCTTT CASSQSTEAFF
TRBJ2-1 NA few TRBV10-3 TGTGCCATTTCTACTGGGAGCTCCTACAATGAGCAGTTCTTC CAISTGSSYNEQFF
TRBJ2-3 TRBD2 many TRBV20-1 TGCAGTGCTAGAGATACCGCCGGGACGCGCAGCGGGGGTACGCAGTATTTT CSARDTAGTRSGGTQYF
TRBJ2-5 TRBD1 NA TRBV6-1 TGTGCCAGCAGCCTTCCGGGACAGGGAGTAAAGACCCAGTACTTC CASSLPGQGVKTQYF
TRBJ2-1 TRBD2 NA TRBV19 TGTGCCAGTAGTAAAATCCGGGACTACTCCCTCGATGAGCAGTTCTTC CASSKIRDYSLDEQFF
TRBJ1-2 NA few TRBV18 TGTGCCAGCTCCCCTGGACAGTATGGCTACACCTTC CASSPGQYGYTF
TRBJ2-1 NA few TRBV11-1 TGTGCCAGCAGGTTTCTTACCTCTGCGGATGAGCAGTTCTTC CASRFLTSADEQFF
TRBJ1-1 NA many TRBV20-1 TGCAGTGCTACTCGGACAGCACAAAACACTGAAGCTTTCTTT CSATRTAQNTEAFF